These 16 T cell receptor beta chains originate from one sample sequenced in a study of CD8+ T cells in alopecia areata. Extracted RNA was reverse transcribed, and the resulting cDNA served as sequencing template. The protocol was immunoSEQ multiplex PCR, while the TCRdb copy is restricted to in-frame clones and leaves out a portion. The table shows some 180,000 clones, with approximately 50% occurring only once. Treatment meaning: oral pan-JAK inhibitor, 5-10 mg twice daily. The starting material was CD8+ T cells sorted from blood, obtained at week 52, from a patient treated with tofacitinib. The receptor source for this set is a human donor with alopecia areata.

This sequence joins TRBV25-1 and TRBJ2-7, with D perhaps TRBD1 (5 bases). Looked up from germline, CDR1 is MGHDK and CDR2 is SYGVNS. The CDR3 has 12 amino acids. V shed 4 bases and J shed 6 bases, with 10 bases lying between them. The CDR3 loop reads CASSAPGSEQYF. The CDR3, as DNA: TGTGCCAGCAGTGCCCCAGGGTCCGAGCAGTACTTC.

The chain is built from TRBV25-1 and TRBJ1-4; 11 bases map to TRBD1. This CDR3 spans 15 amino acids. Germline CDR1 and CDR2: MGHDK and SYGVNS. The V and J ends lost 4 bases and 7 bases, in that order; junction bases with no gene match: 5. CDR3 protein: CASSGDRGFGEKLFF. The CDR3 DNA reads TGTGCCAGCAGTGGGGACAGGGGGTTCGGTGAAAAACTGTTTTTT.

The genes are TRBV12-5 and TRBJ1-2, with 7 positions matching TRBD1. This CDR3 has 15 amino acids. With V trimmed by 1 base and J by 0 bases, 2 bases remained unmatched. Germline CDR1 LGHNT, CDR2 FRNRAP. DNA for the CDR3: TGTGCTAGTGGTTTGGACACAGGGGCTAACTATGGCTACACCTTC. Amino acid sequence: CASGLDTGANYGYTF.

The CDR3 bases are TGTGCCAGCGTCGGGGGGTATGGCTATGGCTACACCTTC. It encodes CASVGGYGYGYTF. This chain links TRBV6-5 with TRBJ1-2, with D possibly TRBD1 on 5 matching bases. The CDR3 is made up of 13 amino acids. V was pared by 8 bases and J by 4 bases, with 14 bases between. Germline assignment: CDR1 MNHEY and CDR2 SVGAGI.

V gene TRBV10-3 combines with J gene TRBJ2-5, with D maybe TRBD1 (7 bases). The V gene's germline CDR1 is ENHRY and CDR2 SYGVKD. The CDR3 sequence is 13 residues long. The germline V and J ends were trimmed by 8 bases and 3 bases, with 13 bases remaining between them. CDR3 sequence reads: CAIQGVAEETQYF. The DNA for the CDR3 is TGTGCCATCCAGGGGGTAGCGGAAGAGACCCAGTACTTC.

The chain carries TRBV6-5 and TRBJ1-2; D gene uncertain. The germline CDR1 and CDR2 sequences are MNHEY and SVGAGI. Trimming shortened V by 0 bases and J by 3 bases, and 14 bases separated the two germline ends. The CDR3 is 16 residues long. In DNA, the CDR3 is TGTGCCAGCAGTTACTCTGATCGCGGGTCGGACTATGGCTACACCTTC. Residues: CASSYSDRGSDYGYTF.

This clone showed up just a few times. V and J are TRBV7-3 and TRBJ2-1, with TRBD1 as a possible D gene (5 bases). The germline CDR1 and CDR2 sequences are SGHTA and FQGTGA. The CDR3 has 15 residues. V was cut by 0 bases and J by 6 bases, with 12 bases left in between. The DNA for the CDR3 is TGTGCCAGCAGCTTAACCGGCAGGGAAGGCAATGAGCAGTTCTTC. Amino acids: CASSLTGREGNEQFF.

This clone was seen a few times. This rearrangement joins TRBV9 to TRBJ2-7; no clear D gene. CDR1 is SGDLS and CDR2 is YYNGEE in the germline V gene. This CDR3 region has 12 residues. V gave up 3 bases and J gave up 0 bases, with 4 bases separating them. The DNA of the CDR3 is TGTGCCAGCAGCGGGGACTCCTACGAGCAGTACTTC. It yields the protein CASSGDSYEQYF.

V usage is TRBV29-1 and J usage is TRBJ1-2, with D possibly matching TRBD1 (5 bases). The V end lost 7 bases, the J end lost 1 base, and 10 bases lay between the germline ends. This CDR3 has 12 residues. In germline, CDR1 is SQVTM, CDR2 ANQGSEA. CDR3 sequence (DNA): TGCAGCGGTGTGACAGTTAACTATGGCTACACCTTC. This gives the protein CSGVTVNYGYTF.

The sample holds a few counts of this clone. The gene calls are TRBV7-9 and TRBJ2-7; D possibly corresponds to TRBD2 (5 bases). The CDR3 runs to 12 residues. Trimming cost V 5 bases and J 6 bases, with 11 bases left between them. Germline lookup yields CDR1 SEHNR and CDR2 FQNEAQ (reference sequence). CDR3 loop: CASSHGVPEQYF. CDR3 bases: TGTGCCAGCAGCCACGGGGTACCCGAGCAGTACTTC.

This clone was observed a few times. Additional DNA sequences in this sample encode the identical CDR3. This chain connects TRBV30 to TRBJ2-7, with D perhaps matching TRBD2 (5 bases). CDR1 and CDR2 from the germline V gene are GTSNPN and SVGIG (reference sequence). This CDR3 has 13 residues. V shed 0 bases and J shed 4 bases, with 10 bases lying between them. In DNA, the CDR3 is TGTGCCTGGAGTGTACGCGAGGGTTACGAGCAGTACTTC. Its protein product is CAWSVREGYEQYF.

The chain couples TRBV7-2 to TRBJ2-7, with TRBD1 matching over 8 bases. The germline gives CDR1 SGHTA, CDR2 FQGNSA. The CDR3 sequence is 14 residues long. Unmatched junction bases numbered 12, after V lost 7 bases and J lost 7 bases. CDR3 bases: TGTGCCAGCACCCAAACAGGGGGGAATTGGGAGCAGTACTTC. This sequence encodes CASTQTGGNWEQYF. Together with reference TRBV7-2 and TRBJ2-7, the CDR3 gives the full variable domain: GAGVSQSPSNKVTEKGKDVELRCDPISGHTALYWYRQSLGQGLEFLIYFQGNSAPDKSGLPSDRFSAERTGGSVSTLTIQRTQQEDSAVYLCASTQTGGNWEQYFGPGTRLTVT.

Only a few counts were recorded for this clone. The rearrangement joins TRBV5-6 to TRBJ2-4, with D perhaps TRBD1 (6 bases). This CDR3 has 13 residues. From germline, CDR1 is SGHDT and CDR2 YYEEEE. Trimming took 3 bases from V and 4 from J, leaving 8 bases between them. The CDR3 region is CASSWGQKNIQYF. CDR3 DNA sequence: TGTGCCAGCAGCTGGGGGCAGAAAAACATTCAGTACTTC.

CDR3 protein: CSVSLIQETQYF. For the CDR3, the DNA is TGCAGCGTTTCGCTCATCCAAGAGACCCAGTACTTC. The genes are TRBV29-1 and TRBJ2-5, with D hard to call. The germline V gene has CDR1 SQVTM and CDR2 ANQGSEA. CDR3 size: 12 residues. Trimming took off 5 bases at V and 1 base at J, with 8 bases between the two ends.

V gene TRBV2 combines with J gene TRBJ2-1, with TRBD2 matching 11 bases. The CDR3 loop spans 16 amino acids. CDR1 and CDR2 (germline): SNHLY, FYNNEI. With V trimmed by 6 bases and J by 2 bases, 6 bases remained unmatched. CDR3 in amino acids: CASRLAGEGAYNEQFF. For the CDR3, the DNA is TGTGCCAGCAGACTAGCGGGGGAAGGGGCCTACAATGAGCAGTTCTTC.

V gene TRBV7-9 combines with J gene TRBJ2-2, with D hard to call. CDR1 and CDR2 from the germline V gene are SEHNR and FQNEAQ (reference sequence). The V gene lost 7 bases and the J gene lost 8 bases, with 8 bases spanning the gap. The CDR3 has 11 amino acids. The CDR3 bases are TGTGCCAGCACCGTCTCGGGGGAGCTGTTTTTT. It is translated as CASTVSGELFF.